This T cell receptor (beta chain) was sequenced for a study of blood T cell repertoires in COVID-19. Across the whole study: The United States, Italy and Spain were the sources of the acute and convalescent COVID-19 samples. PBMCs, B-cell-depleted T cells, or T cells provided the cDNA or gDNA that made up the material.

This clone was seen just once. In the authors' workflow: Reference gene primer amplification in the assay estimated nucleated cell counts. The repertoire was sequenced with immunoSEQ multiplex PCR; TCRdb's copy has only in-frame clones and lacks some. V and J calls and clone size are as listed in that table; D and trimming were resolved from the DNA. The table has some 97,000 clones, roughly nine tenths seen once. Sequencing was performed on peripheral blood. The TCR was taken from a man aged 50-59 years with acute or convalescent COVID-19.

The CDR3 is CASSLTSGSGKGAEQFF. As DNA, the CDR3 is TGTGCCAGCAGTCTTACTAGCGGGAGTGGGAAAGGGGCTGAGCAGTTCTTC. The chain uses TRBV2 and TRBJ2-1, with 11 bases fitting TRBD2. This CDR3 has 17 amino acids. Trimming took 5 bases from V and 9 from J; bases not matched to a gene: 15. Germline lookup yields CDR1 SNHLY and CDR2 FYNNEI.